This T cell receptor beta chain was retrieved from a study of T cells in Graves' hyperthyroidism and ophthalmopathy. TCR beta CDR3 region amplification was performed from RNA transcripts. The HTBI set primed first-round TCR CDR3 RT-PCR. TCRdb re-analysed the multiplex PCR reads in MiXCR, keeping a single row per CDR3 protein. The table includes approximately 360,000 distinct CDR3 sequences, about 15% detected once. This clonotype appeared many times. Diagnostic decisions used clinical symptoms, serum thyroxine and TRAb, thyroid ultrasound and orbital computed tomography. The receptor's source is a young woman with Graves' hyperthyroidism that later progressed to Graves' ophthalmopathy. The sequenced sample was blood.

The CDR3 coding sequence is TGTGCCAGCAGCCAAGGCGGAGGGCCCCGCACAGATACGCAGTATTTT. Translating gives CASSQGGGPRTDTQYF. The chain links TRBV3-1 to TRBJ2-3; D might be TRBD2 (6 bases). V lost 1 base, J lost 1 base, and 12 bases lay in between. The CDR3 length is 16 residues. Germline-derived CDR1 and CDR2 are LGHDT and YNNKEL (reference sequence).